This T cell receptor beta chain was sequenced in a study of vaccination and CD4 T cells after COVID-19 (dated by TCRdb to the early 2020s). As for the study more broadly: Convalescent patients had a positive SARS-CoV-2 result on nasal swab PCR, and of these patients, 8 or 9 had mild disease and one had severe disease. Post-vaccine blood samples were collected a median of approximately 68 days after the second vaccine dose, ranging from about 14 to 241 days. Overlapping spike peptide pools from SARS-CoV-2 and from the common cold coronaviruses HCoV-NL63, HCoV-OC43 and HCoV-229E were used as culture stimuli. The convalescent cohort comprised six males and four females, including two Hispanic individuals, seven Caucasians, two Asians and one multiracial person. Post-COVID blood samples were collected from convalescent patients a median of around 96 days after diagnosis, with a range of about 30 to 170 days. In nine to eleven COVID-19 convalescent patients and a handful of infection-naive healthy vaccine recipients, researchers compared the spike-specific CD4+ TCR repertoire from before mRNA vaccination with the repertoire from after. Each participant got two doses of either the Pfizer-BioNTech BNT162b2 vaccine (n=8) or the Moderna mRNA-1273 vaccine (n=2). Control cultures used a CEFX viral epitope pool as positive control, an HIV-1 Nef peptide pool as negative control, or no peptide. The paper's findings and limits, for the study overall: The study included relatively few convalescent patients and did not analyze early timepoints after natural infection. Of the vaccine-specific clones in convalescent patients, 304 of 307, or nearly all, reacted only to SARS-CoV-2 spike and did not cross-react with common cold coronaviruses. In convalescent patients, a median around 90% of post-vaccine SARS-CoV-2-reactive clones were detected only after vaccination, suggesting vaccine-specific priming. The median number of SARS-CoV-2-reactive clonotypes rose from 20 to 25 after infection to a few dozen after vaccination, but the change was not significant.

Comment on this clonotype: What antigen it recognizes has not been identified. Base qualities were left out, and no much larger clone turns up one base away.

Interpreted using the paper, the treatment or condition label stands for: roughly ten-day PBMC culture with coronavirus spike peptide pools or control peptides (ViraFEST assay). To expand antigen-specific T cells with peptide pools and then pick out the expanded clonotypes through TCR sequencing, the study relied on the ViraFEST assay. The convalescent patients' positive SARS-CoV-2 PCR tests fell between March and December 2020, which was before the Alpha, Beta and Delta variants emerged in the United States. Each well held around 1.9 million PBMCs cultured with 10 ug/ml peptide pools in IMDM containing approximately 5% human AB serum and approximately 10 IU/ml IL-2. On days 3 and 7, half of the culture medium was replaced with fresh IL-2-containing medium. After 10 to 11 days of culture, CD4+ T cells were isolated by negative selection with the EasySep CD4+ T cell isolation kit. Ficoll-Paque Plus gradient centrifugation was used to isolate PBMCs from whole blood, and the isolated PBMCs were then either used fresh or cryopreserved at -140C. Triplicate wells were generally used for each culture condition.

The library relied on PCR. TCR sequencing of DNA from cultured CD4+ T cells used the Oncomine TCR Beta short-read assay at the Johns Hopkins FTIC core. The QIAamp micro DNA kit was used to extract genomic DNA from the cultured CD4+ T cells. Oncomine TCR Beta libraries made from cultured CD4+ T cells were pooled using unique dual indexes and sequenced on an Illumina iSeq 100. The paper's data handling went like this. Non-productive sequences were filtered out, and CDR3s that did not start with C, did not end with F or W, or were shorter than 7 amino acids were discarded. Antigen-specific clonotypes were identified using the MANAFEST web application through comparison of peptide-stimulated wells with reference and other culture wells. An FDR below 0.05, an odds ratio above 5, and a productive frequency above 0.1% in at least two of three replicate wells were required for clones to be considered positive. A clonotype counted as cross-reactive if it showed significant expansion both in the SARS-CoV-2 spike wells and in at least one common cold coronavirus spike condition. Similarity between CDR3 sequences was evaluated in R version 3.6.1 using Levenshtein distances (stringdist) and unrooted phylogenetic trees (ape). TCRdb reprocessing: public reads trimmed at Q25 with fastp, clones called with MiXCR, in-frame beta chains kept. Rows are combined by CDR3 protein, so each entry shows the most common genes and DNA. TCRdb, not the original authors, processed these V and J calls. In all, the sample holds more than 6,500 distinct CDR3 sequences, and roughly 76% of those were seen once. Together, the top ten hold roughly 17% of the sample.

Its CDR3 holds 12 amino acids, cysteine through phenylalanine. Only the CDR3 portion is preserved as DNA: 36 bases, with reading frame beginning at the first base. Taken from the germline V gene (reference sequence), the CDR1 and CDR2 loops are LNHDA and SQIVND. V and J lose 5 bases and 4 bases, and a span of 8 bases separates them. The V and J genes are TRBV19 and TRBJ1-2; the D gene cannot be resolved reliably. Sequencing was carried out using CD4+ T cells from blood, cultured in vitro. The sequence was obtained from a human donor who had recovered from COVID-19. The DNA sequence is as follows: TGTGCCAGTAGTCCCCCAACCTATGGCTACACCTTC. This encodes CASSPPTYGYTF.